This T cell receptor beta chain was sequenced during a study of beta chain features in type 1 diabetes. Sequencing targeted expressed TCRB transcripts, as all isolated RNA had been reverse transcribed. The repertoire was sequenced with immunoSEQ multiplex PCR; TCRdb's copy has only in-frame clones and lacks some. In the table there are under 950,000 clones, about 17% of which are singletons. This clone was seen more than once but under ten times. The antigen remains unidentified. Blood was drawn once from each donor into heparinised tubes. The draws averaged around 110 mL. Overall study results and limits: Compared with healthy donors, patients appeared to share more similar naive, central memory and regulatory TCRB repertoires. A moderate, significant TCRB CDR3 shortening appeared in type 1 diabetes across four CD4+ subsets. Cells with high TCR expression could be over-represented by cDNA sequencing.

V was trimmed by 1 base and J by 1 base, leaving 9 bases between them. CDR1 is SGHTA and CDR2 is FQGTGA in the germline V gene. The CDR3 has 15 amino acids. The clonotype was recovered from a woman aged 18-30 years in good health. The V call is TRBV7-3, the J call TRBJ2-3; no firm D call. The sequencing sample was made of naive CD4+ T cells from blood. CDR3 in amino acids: CASSLMAHGTDTQYF. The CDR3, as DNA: TGTGCCAGCAGCTTAATGGCTCATGGCACAGATACGCAGTATTTT.